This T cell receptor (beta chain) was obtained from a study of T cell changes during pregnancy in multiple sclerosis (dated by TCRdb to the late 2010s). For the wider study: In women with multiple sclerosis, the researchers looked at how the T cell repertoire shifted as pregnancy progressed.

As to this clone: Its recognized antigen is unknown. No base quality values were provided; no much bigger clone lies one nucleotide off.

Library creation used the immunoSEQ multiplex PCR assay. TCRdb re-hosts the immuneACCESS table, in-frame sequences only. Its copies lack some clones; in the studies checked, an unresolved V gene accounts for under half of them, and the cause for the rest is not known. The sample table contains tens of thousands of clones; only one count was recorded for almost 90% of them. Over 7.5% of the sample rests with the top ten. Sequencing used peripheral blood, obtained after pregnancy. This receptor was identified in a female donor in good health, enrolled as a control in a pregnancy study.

The CDR3 region reads CASSPGQNKNIQYF. The nucleotide sequence reads TGTGCCAGCAGCCCGGGACAAAACAAAAACATTCAGTACTTC. The chain employs TRBV9 and TRBJ2-4; TRBD1 could be the D gene, as 6 bases match. Trimming removed 4 bases from V and 3 bases from J, leaving 11 bases between the germline ends. Sequences SGDLS (CDR1) and YYNGEE (CDR2) are obtained from the germline V gene. Counted from cysteine to phenylalanine, this CDR3 has 14 amino acids. Here the CDR3 DNA is all that survives: 42 bases in frame from base 1. Where the CDR3 stops, the reference TRBV9 and TRBJ2-4 genes take over; the full variable domain is DSGVTQTPKHLITATGQRVTLRCSPRSGDLSVYWYQQSLDQGLQFLIQYYNGEERAKGNILERFSAQQFPDLHSELNLSSLELGDSALYFCASSPGQNKNIQYFGAGTRLSVL.